The TCR beta chain described here comes from a study of technical replicates of blood from a few donors. The CDR3 is 15 residues long. From germline, CDR1 is MDHEN and CDR2 SYDVKM. V was cut by 7 bases and J by 2 bases, with 18 bases left in between. Only in-frame clones appear in the TCRdb table, and some are missing; sequencing was by immunoSEQ multiplex PCR. The sample shows around 97,000 clones, approximately 96% of them seen only once. The receptor's source is a human donor in good health. V gene TRBV28 combines with J gene TRBJ2-7; TRBD2 might be the D (5 bases). The specimen sequenced was T cells isolated from PBMCs. The CDR3 DNA is TGTGCCAGCACTGAGGGAGTCCAACCCCCCTACGAGCAGTACTTC. This encodes CASTEGVQPPYEQYF.